This TCR beta chain was retrieved from a study of cytomegalovirus exposure and HLA in healthy donors. Findings and caveats of the study: The HLA-A and HLA-B alleles of most subjects were reportedly predicted accurately from TCR beta sequences.

The CDR3 runs to 13 residues. The germline CDR1 and CDR2 sequences are MGHDK and SYGVNS. The junction had 4 bases not matched to a gene; V was cut back by 2 bases and J by 7 bases. This clone was recorded a few times. Antigen unknown. With 60 Vbeta and 13 Jbeta primers, the PCR was carried out. TCRdb's table, derived via immunoSEQ multiplex PCR, lists solely in-frame clones and lacks some. The table lists tens of thousands of clones, 55% to 80% of them singletons. Sequenced sample: PBMCs. This receptor was obtained from a man aged 40-55 years in good health and CMV-seropositive. The chain has TRBV25-1 and TRBJ1-2; 7 nucleotides align to TRBD1. The CDR3 is CASSEKNRGGYTF. The CDR3 bases are TGTGCCAGCAGTGAAAAAAACAGGGGTGGCTACACCTTC.